The 14 T cell receptor beta chains below were found in one sample sequenced in a study of CD8 T cells in ankylosing spondylitis. MiXCR was run by TCRdb on the 5' RACE reads, yielding one entry per CDR3 protein. The repertoire holds about 200,000 distinct CDR3 sequences, with around 25% as singletons. Material for sequencing was blood, either unsorted or a sorted T cell fraction (not recorded which). Every receptor here comes from a male donor with ankylosing spondylitis or in good health (not recorded which).

Only a few counts were recorded for this clonotype. As DNA, the CDR3 is TGCAGTGCGCCCCAGTGGGGCTCTGGAAACACCATATATTTT. Translating gives CSAPQWGSGNTIYF. J is TRBJ1-3 and V is TRBV20-1, with D unresolved. Looked up from germline, CDR1 is DFQATT and CDR2 is SNEGSKA (reference sequence). The CDR3 loop spans 14 amino acids. V was pared by 6 bases and J by 0 bases, with 12 bases between.

This clonotype was counted many times. The V and J genes are TRBV7-3 and TRBJ2-3; the D is unclear. In germline, CDR1 is SGHTA, CDR2 FQGTGA. V shed 3 bases and J shed 8 bases, with 9 bases lying between them. The CDR3 totals 12 residues. In DNA, the CDR3 is TGTGCCAGCAGCTTCTACGGTGGTACGCAGTATTTT. Its protein product is CASSFYGGTQYF.

This clonotype was counted ten times or more. This chain uses TRBV28 with TRBJ2-7, with 8 bases lining up with TRBD2. Germline assignment: CDR1 MDHEN and CDR2 SYDVKM. V gave up 5 bases and J gave up 6 bases; unmatched junction bases: 9. There are 14 residues in the CDR3. CDR3 sequence: CASSLSGGGVEQYF. The CDR3 DNA reads TGTGCCAGCAGTCTGTCGGGAGGGGGGGTCGAGCAGTACTTC. Full variable domain (remainder filled in from reference TRBV28 and TRBJ2-7): DVKVTQSSRYLVKRTGEKVFLECVQDMDHENMFWYRQDPGLGLRLIYFSYDVKMKEKGDIPEGYSVSREKKERFSLILESASTNQTSMYLCASSLSGGGVEQYFGPGTRLTVT.

This clonotype was observed at least ten times. The chain joins TRBV3-1 to TRBJ2-7, with 8 bases that match TRBD1. Losses at the gene ends were 3 bases for V and 3 bases for J; bases not matched to a gene: 7. This CDR3 has 15 amino acids. Germline-derived CDR1 and CDR2 are LGHDT and YNNKEL (reference sequence). The CDR3 coding sequence is TGTGCCAGCAGCCACGGCCAGGGGGCGAGCTACGAGCAGTACTTC. It specifies CASSHGQGASYEQYF.

The V gene is TRBV20-1, the J gene TRBJ1-2; TRBD1 agrees at 8 bases. From germline, CDR1 is DFQATT and CDR2 SNEGSKA (reference sequence). This CDR3 contains 13 residues. With V trimmed by 6 bases and J by 1 base, 4 bases remained unmatched. The CDR3 DNA reads as TGCAGTGCCCAAGGACAGGGTAACTATGGCTACACCTTC. Translated, it gives CSAQGQGNYGYTF.

This clonotype was observed at least ten times. The chain carries TRBV5-1 and TRBJ2-1; 11 nucleotides line up with TRBD2. The CDR3 length is 17 residues. CDR1 and CDR2 from the germline V gene are SGHRS and YFSETQ. With V trimmed by 0 bases and J by 7 bases, 9 bases remained unmatched. CDR3 in amino acids: CASSLGDLAGGGNEQFF. In DNA, the CDR3 is TGCGCCAGCAGCTTGGGGGATCTAGCGGGAGGAGGGAATGAGCAGTTCTTC. Full variable domain (missing parts from reference TRBV5-1 and TRBJ2-1): KAGVTQTPRYLIKTRGQQVTLSCSPISGHRSVSWYQQTPGQGLQFLFEYFSETQRNKGNFPGRFSGRQFSNSRSEMNVSTLELGDSALYLCASSLGDLAGGGNEQFFGPGTRLTVL.

This clonotype was found many times. This chain links TRBV20-1 with TRBJ1-4; no clear D gene. Trimming took 0 bases from V and 8 from J, leaving 10 bases between them. The CDR3 extends over 13 amino acids. Germline V gene sequence: CDR1 DFQATT, CDR2 SNEGSKA (reference sequence). The CDR3 protein is CSARDGPGEKLFF. The CDR3 coding sequence is TGCAGTGCTAGAGATGGTCCGGGGGAAAAACTGTTTTTT.

V gene TRBV20-1 combines with J gene TRBJ2-1; possible D gene TRBD2, 6 bases. The CDR3 contains 13 residues. V was shortened by 0 bases and J by 7 bases, with 10 bases between the two germline ends. CDR1 and CDR2 from the germline V gene are DFQATT and SNEGSKA (reference sequence). Here the CDR3 DNA reads TGCAGTGCTAGAGATCGGCGGGGAAATGAGCAGTTCTTC. Translating it yields CSARDRRGNEQFF.

This sequence joins TRBV6-5 and TRBJ1-2, with D maybe TRBD1 (6 bases). CDR3 length equals 15 residues. Germline CDR1 is MNHEY and CDR2 is SVGAGI. V was pared by 2 bases and J by 5 bases, with 15 bases between. CDR3 bases: TGTGCCAGCAGTTACCCTCGACAGGAAAAATATGGCTACACCTTC. Amino acid sequence: CASSYPRQEKYGYTF.

Many counts were recorded for this clonotype. V and J are TRBV20-1 and TRBJ2-3, with 7 nucleotides matching TRBD2. This CDR3 comprises 16 residues. Germline CDR1 is DFQATT and CDR2 is SNEGSKA (reference sequence). J lost 0 bases, V lost 4 bases, and 10 bases had no gene match. CDR3 bases: TGCAGTGCTACAAAAAAAAGACTAGCTAGCACAGATACGCAGTATTTT. Translated, it gives CSATKKRLASTDTQYF.

This clonotype came up a few times. V and J are TRBV9 and TRBJ2-1; no clear D. In germline, CDR1 is SGDLS, CDR2 YYNGEE. Trimming shortened V by 0 bases and J by 1 base, and 11 bases separated the two germline ends. CDR3 length: 16 residues. CDR3 DNA: TGTGCCAGCAGCGTAGGTTCGGTGGGTTCCTACAATGAGCAGTTCTTC. Amino acids: CASSVGSVGSYNEQFF.

This clonotype has a count of ten or more. This sequence joins TRBV6-2 or TRBV6-3 and TRBJ1-5; the match to TRBD1 covers 8 bases. This CDR3 is built from 15 residues. Looked up from germline, CDR1 is MNHEY and CDR2 is SVGEGT. V lost 6 bases and J lost 3; bases outside the gene matches: 7. CDR3 sequence reads: CASSPSRGPNQPQHF. CDR3 sequence (DNA): TGTGCCAGCAGCCCCAGCAGGGGGCCCAATCAGCCCCAGCATTTT.

There are many counts of this clonotype. This chain connects TRBV12-3 or TRBV12-4 to TRBJ2-2; D possibly corresponds to TRBD1 (6 bases). V lost 5 bases to trimming and J lost 6 bases, with 7 bases between them. This CDR3 contains 12 residues. The CDR3 DNA reads TGTGCCAGCAGTCCAGGGGCCGGGGAGCTGTTTTTT. It specifies CASSPGAGELFF.

This clonotype was seen a single time. The V and J genes are TRBV10-1 and TRBJ2-1; TRBD2 agrees at 8 bases. This CDR3 has 15 amino acids. Germline assignment: CDR1 WNHNN and CDR2 SYGVQD (reference sequence). V shed 6 bases and J 2 bases; nucleotides not matched to a gene: 6. The CDR3 reads CASSVAGRAYNEQFF. In nucleotides, the CDR3 is TGCGCCAGCAGCGTAGCGGGGAGAGCCTACAATGAGCAGTTCTTC.